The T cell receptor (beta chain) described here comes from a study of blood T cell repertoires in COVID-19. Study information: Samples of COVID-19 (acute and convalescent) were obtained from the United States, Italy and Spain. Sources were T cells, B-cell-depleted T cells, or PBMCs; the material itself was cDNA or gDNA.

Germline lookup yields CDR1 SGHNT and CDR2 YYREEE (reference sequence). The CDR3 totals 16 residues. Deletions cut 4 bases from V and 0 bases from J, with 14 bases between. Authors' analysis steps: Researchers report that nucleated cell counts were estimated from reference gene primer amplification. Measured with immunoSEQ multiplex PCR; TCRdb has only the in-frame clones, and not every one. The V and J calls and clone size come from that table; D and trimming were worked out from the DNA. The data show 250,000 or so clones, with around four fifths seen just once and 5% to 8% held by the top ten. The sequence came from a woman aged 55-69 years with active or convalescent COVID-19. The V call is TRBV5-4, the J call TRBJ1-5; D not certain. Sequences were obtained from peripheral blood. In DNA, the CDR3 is TGTGCCAGCAGCCCCCGGCTCGAGGCTAGCAATCAGCCCCAGCATTTT. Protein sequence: CASSPRLEASNQPQHF.